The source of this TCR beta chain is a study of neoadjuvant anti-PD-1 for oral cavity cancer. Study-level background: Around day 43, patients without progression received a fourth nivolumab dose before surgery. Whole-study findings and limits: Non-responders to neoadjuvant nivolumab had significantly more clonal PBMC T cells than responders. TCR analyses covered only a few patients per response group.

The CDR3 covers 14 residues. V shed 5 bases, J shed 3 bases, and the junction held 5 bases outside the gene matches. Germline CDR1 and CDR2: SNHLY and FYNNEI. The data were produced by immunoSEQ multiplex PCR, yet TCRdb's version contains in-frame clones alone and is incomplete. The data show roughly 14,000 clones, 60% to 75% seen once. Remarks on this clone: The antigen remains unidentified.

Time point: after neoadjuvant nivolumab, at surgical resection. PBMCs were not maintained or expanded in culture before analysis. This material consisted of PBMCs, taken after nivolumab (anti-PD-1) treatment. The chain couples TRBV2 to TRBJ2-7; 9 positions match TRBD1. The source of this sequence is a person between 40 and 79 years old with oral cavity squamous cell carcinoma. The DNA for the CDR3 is TGTGCCAGCAGTCTGGGGGGACAGGGCTACGAGCAGTACTTC. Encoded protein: CASSLGGQGYEQYF.